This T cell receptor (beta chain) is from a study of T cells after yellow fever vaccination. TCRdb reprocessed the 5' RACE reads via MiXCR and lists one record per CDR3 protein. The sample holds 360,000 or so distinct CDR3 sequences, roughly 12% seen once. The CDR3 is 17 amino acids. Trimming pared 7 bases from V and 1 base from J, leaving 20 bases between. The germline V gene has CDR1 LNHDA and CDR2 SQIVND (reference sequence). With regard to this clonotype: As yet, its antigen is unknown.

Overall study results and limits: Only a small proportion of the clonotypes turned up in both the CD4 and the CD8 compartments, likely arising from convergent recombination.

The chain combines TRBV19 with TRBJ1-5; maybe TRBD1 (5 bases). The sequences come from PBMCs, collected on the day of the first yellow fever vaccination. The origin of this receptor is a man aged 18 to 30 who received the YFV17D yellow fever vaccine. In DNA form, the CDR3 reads TGTGCCAGTACCCTATCATATACAGGAATAAGCAATCAGCCCCAGCATTTT. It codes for CASTLSYTGISNQPQHF.